Listed below are T cell receptor beta chains from one sample, sequenced in a study of cytomegalovirus exposure and HLA in healthy donors. Profiling relied on immunoSEQ multiplex PCR, and the TCRdb table lists in-frame clones only, not all of them. The table records approximately 180,000 clones, 80% to 90% of them present only once. The sequenced sample was PBMCs. The source of these receptors is a woman in her twenties or thirties in good health and CMV-seronegative. The CDR3 runs from the conserved cysteine through the conserved F or W.

>15|TRBV6-5|TRBJ2-7
CASSSTSGGAKEQYF
>14|TRBV5-1|TRBJ2-7
CASSLRTASYEQYF
>14|TRBV6-4|TRBJ2-1
CASSDGDSYNEQFF
>15|TRBV2|TRBJ2-3
CASKTGTLSTDTQYF
>17|TRBV7-6|TRBJ1-5
CASSLAKGQGSNQPQHF
>15|TRBV27|TRBJ1-2
CASSLSGQGVYGYTF
>14|TRBV18|TRBJ2-5
CASSPRGVQETQYF
>12|TRBV14|TRBJ2-2
CASSRRFGELFF
>16|TRBV18|TRBJ1-1
CASSPRDRGMNTEAFF
>15|TRBV7-7|TRBJ1-6
CASSLTGTANSPLHF
>15|TRBV6-1|TRBJ2-5
CASMFASAGQETQYF
>17|TRBV4-1|TRBJ2-2
CASSQLGLAGGSVELFF
>12|TRBV6-5|TRBJ2-7
CASSYSGDEQYF
>13|TRBV30|TRBJ1-6
CAWSDGSNSPLHF
>14|TRBV27|TRBJ1-1
CASSLLSTGTEAFF
>13|TRBV5-1|TRBJ1-2
CASSLGQVYGYTF
>11|TRBV2|TRBJ2-3
CASRIADTQYF
>14|TRBV29-1|TRBJ2-7
CSVESAGDSYEQYF
>14|TRBV15|TRBJ1-1
CATSIYGKNTEAFF
>13|TRBV19|TRBJ1-5
CASSIQVNQPQHF
>14|TRBV6-5|TRBJ1-2
CASSRAGRNYGYTF
>13|TRBV6-1|TRBJ1-1
CASSQGTGGEAFF
>19|TRBV19|TRBJ2-2
CASSTLILLAGNVAGELFF
>12|TRBV29-1|TRBJ2-5
CSVEGDQETQYF
>15|TRBV5-1|TRBJ2-7
CASSGTSGGSYEQYF
>13|TRBV7-9|TRBJ1-1
CASRKWDLAEAFF
>16|TRBV2|TRBJ2-3
CASSRRGDRVTDTQYF
>17|TRBV5-1|TRBJ2-1
CASSTSRTGLYDNEQFF
>16|TRBV18|TRBJ1-1
CASSPSNQGGNTEAFF
>15|TRBV27|TRBJ1-4
CASSSLPTGNEKLFF
>15|TRBV2|TRBJ1-2
CASSEEAGELGGYTF
>14|TRBV4-1|TRBJ1-5
CASSSRAFNQPQHF
>16|TRBV5-6|TRBJ2-5
CASSLASGGFQETQYF
>14|TRBV18|TRBJ1-5
CASSPTPSNQPQHF
>17|TRBV4-1|TRBJ2-1
CASSQESAGQGRNEQFF
>16|TRBV5-1|TRBJ2-7
CASSLDLGTGTYEQYF
>13|TRBV6-5|TRBJ2-7
CASHRGGGYEQYF
>15|TRBV2|TRBJ1-2
CASPSGRIGTYGYTF
>14|TRBV11-2|TRBJ1-2
CASSLGDSGWGYTF
>14|TRBV5-1|TRBJ2-7
CASSLDRITYEQYF
>14|TRBV27|TRBJ2-1
CASSSGLAQGEQFF
>16|TRBV25-1|TRBJ2-7
CASSAGTSGGVYEQYF
>16|TRBV1|TRBJ1-5
CTSSPRTRGRPEPQHF
>14|TRBV18|TRBJ1-6
CASSPPTRPGPLHF
>14|TRBV7-9|TRBJ1-3
CASSPTGGENTIYF
>17|TRBV5-6|TRBJ2-3
CASSAAGTGSRTDTQYF